This record covers a single T cell receptor beta chain. The ends lost 4 bases at V and 10 bases at J; junction bases unmatched: 3. This CDR3 is 12 amino acids long. The germline V gene has CDR1 ENHRY and CDR2 SYGVKD. The data were obtained in a study of T cell changes during pregnancy in multiple sclerosis. Sequencing used immunoSEQ multiplex PCR; TCRdb keeps in-frame clones, though not all of them. The data contain about 60,000 clones, around 93% of them seen just once; the ten biggest clones take up over 0.8%. The rearrangement joins TRBV10-3 to TRBJ2-3, with 9 bases fitting TRBD1. The source is a female donor with multiple sclerosis, enrolled in a pregnancy study. The material was peripheral blood, obtained in the first trimester of pregnancy. The CDR3 DNA is TGTGCCATCAGTGGGACAGGGGAGCCGCAGTATTTT. It codes for CAISGTGEPQYF.